The subject of this entry is one TCR beta chain. The antigen remains undetermined. These data are taken from a study of early T cells in non-severe SARS-CoV-2 infection. Across the study: The study sequenced bulk RNA from unsorted whole blood, with chains unpaired. Study-wide findings and caveats: VDJdb matching, biased toward anti-spike CD8 responses, missed private and CD4 specificities.

Unique molecular identifiers tagged individual cDNA molecules. TCRdb independently ran MiXCR on the 5' RACE reads; one entry per CDR3 protein. The table shows tens of thousands of distinct CDR3 sequences, with about 13% occurring only once. Sequencing was performed on whole blood. The sequence derives from an adult who was a healthcare worker with PCR-confirmed SARS-CoV-2 infection or an uninfected control (not recorded which).

For the CDR3, the DNA is TGTGCCAGCAGCTTAGGGGGACAAGAAGCTTTCTTT. Amino acids: CASSLGGQEAFF. This chain links TRBV7-9 with TRBJ1-1; a weak D match, TRBD1 (6 bases). The CDR3 extends over 12 amino acids. Between the trimmed V and J ends, which lost 1 base and 8 bases, there was a span of 8 bases. From germline, CDR1 is SEHNR and CDR2 FQNEAQ (reference sequence).